This T cell receptor beta chain is from a study of cytomegalovirus exposure and HLA in healthy donors. Study in general: The same platform was used for the 130 or so validation repertoires and the roughly 730 first-cohort repertoires, a later analysis reported. The study, taken as a whole, reports: Using the classifier, cytomegalovirus status was reportedly diagnosed with high specificity and sensitivity. Confirmation in vitro established that three CMV-associated chains were specific for CMV antigens. Clusters of TCRs from the first cohort tended to co-occur in the roughly 120 validation repertoires (as a later analysis found).

The CDR3 length is 14 residues. J gave up 5 bases and V 6 bases, and 5 bases lay outside the gene matches. Germline lookup yields CDR1 MNHNY and CDR2 SVGAGI (reference sequence). A note on this clone: Its antigen is as yet unknown.

Data came from immunoSEQ multiplex PCR; TCRdb stores just in-frame clones and leaves some out. Here the sample spans around 250,000 clones, around 89% being singletons. The sequence was collected from a woman younger than 35 in good health and CMV-seronegative. The chain links TRBV6-6 to TRBJ1-4, with TRBD1 identical over 8 bases. Material: PBMCs. CDR3 sequence: CASRPTGANEKLFF. The CDR3 DNA is TGTGCCAGCAGGCCGACAGGGGCGAATGAAAAACTGTTTTTT.